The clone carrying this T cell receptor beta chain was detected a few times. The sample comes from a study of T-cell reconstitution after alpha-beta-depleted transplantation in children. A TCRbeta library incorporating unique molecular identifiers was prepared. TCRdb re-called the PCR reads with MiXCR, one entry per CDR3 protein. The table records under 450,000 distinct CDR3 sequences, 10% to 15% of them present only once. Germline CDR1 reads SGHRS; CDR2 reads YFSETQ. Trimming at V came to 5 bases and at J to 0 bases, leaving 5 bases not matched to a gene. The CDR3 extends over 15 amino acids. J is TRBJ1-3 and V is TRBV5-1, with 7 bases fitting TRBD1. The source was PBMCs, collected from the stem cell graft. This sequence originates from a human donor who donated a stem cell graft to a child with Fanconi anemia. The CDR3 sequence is CASRLTGSSGNTIYF. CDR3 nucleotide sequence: TGCGCCAGCAGATTGACAGGGTCCTCTGGAAACACCATATATTTT.